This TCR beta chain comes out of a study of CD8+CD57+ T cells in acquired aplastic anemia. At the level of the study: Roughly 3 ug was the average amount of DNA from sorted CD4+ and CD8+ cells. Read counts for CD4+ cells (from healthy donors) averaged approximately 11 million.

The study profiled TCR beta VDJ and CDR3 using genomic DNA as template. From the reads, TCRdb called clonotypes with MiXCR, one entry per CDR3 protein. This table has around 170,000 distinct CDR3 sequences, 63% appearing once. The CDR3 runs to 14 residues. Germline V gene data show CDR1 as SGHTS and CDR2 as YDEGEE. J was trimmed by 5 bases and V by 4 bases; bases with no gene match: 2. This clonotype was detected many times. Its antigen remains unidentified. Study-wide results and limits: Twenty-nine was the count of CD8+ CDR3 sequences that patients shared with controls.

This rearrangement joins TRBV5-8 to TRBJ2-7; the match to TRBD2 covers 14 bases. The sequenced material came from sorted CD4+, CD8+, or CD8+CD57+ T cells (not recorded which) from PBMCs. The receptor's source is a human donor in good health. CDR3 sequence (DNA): TGTGCCAGCAGCGCGGGACTAGCGGGAGACGAGCAGTACTTC. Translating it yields CASSAGLAGDEQYF.